These 2 T cell receptor beta chains originate from one sample sequenced in a study of T cells in localized non-small cell lung cancer. Sequencing was performed with immunoSEQ multiplex PCR; in TCRdb, only in-frame clones are kept and a portion is missing. Counted here are approximately 1,900 clones, 22% occurring once; the ten biggest clones make up approximately 8.9%. The specimen was lung tumor tissue, collected before any cancer treatment. Receptors were obtained from a woman aged 40-70 years with stage I lung adenocarcinoma.

The chain has TRBV6-8 and TRBJ2-1; D possibly corresponds to TRBD1 (6 bases). This CDR3 comprises 13 residues. Trimming took off 6 bases at V and 4 bases at J, with 10 bases between the two ends. Germline CDR1 reads MNHGY; CDR2 reads SAAAGT. Here the CDR3 DNA reads TGTGCCAGCAGATGGGGGCGATACAATGAGCAGTTCTTC. Translated, it gives CASRWGRYNEQFF.

This clone was picked up a small number of times. This chain connects TRBV18 to TRBJ1-4, with D perhaps TRBD1 (5 bases). This CDR3 has 15 amino acids. Trimming shortened V by 3 bases and J by 4 bases, and 12 bases separated the two germline ends. Germline CDR1 and CDR2: KGHSH and LQKENI. The chain's CDR3 is CASSPQKTVNEKLFF. The CDR3 DNA sequence: TGTGCCAGCTCACCTCAGAAGACAGTTAATGAAAAACTGTTTTTT.